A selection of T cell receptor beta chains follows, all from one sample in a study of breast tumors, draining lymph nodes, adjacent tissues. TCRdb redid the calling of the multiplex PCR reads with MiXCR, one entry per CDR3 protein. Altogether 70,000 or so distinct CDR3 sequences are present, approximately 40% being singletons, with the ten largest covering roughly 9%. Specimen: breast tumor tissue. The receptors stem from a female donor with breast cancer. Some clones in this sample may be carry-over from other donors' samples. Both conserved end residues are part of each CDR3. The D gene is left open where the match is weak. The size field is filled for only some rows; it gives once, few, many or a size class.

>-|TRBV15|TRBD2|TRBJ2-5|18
CATSRRTTGGYTGETQYF
TGTGCCACCAGCAGAAGAACAACGGGAGGGTACACCGGGGAGACCCAGTACTTC
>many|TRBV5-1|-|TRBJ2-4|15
CASSFGRVAKNIQYF
TGCGCCAGCAGCTTCGGCAGGGTAGCCAAAAACATTCAGTACTTC
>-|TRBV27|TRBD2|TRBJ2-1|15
CASSLLAGEYNEQFF
TGTGCCAGCAGTCTCCTAGCGGGGGAGTACAATGAGCAGTTCTTC
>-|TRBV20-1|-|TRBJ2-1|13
CSLIGPGVNEQFF
TGCAGTTTAATAGGGCCGGGGGTGAATGAGCAGTTCTTC
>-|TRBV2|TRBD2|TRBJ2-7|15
CASSAGGTRSYEQYF
TGTGCCAGCAGTGCGGGGGGGACCCGCTCCTACGAGCAGTACTTC
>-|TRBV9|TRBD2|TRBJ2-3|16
CASSAEAGEGTDTQYF
TGTGCCAGCAGCGCCGAGGCGGGGGAAGGCACAGATACGCAGTATTTT
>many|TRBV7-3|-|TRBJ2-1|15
CASSLGTVSYNEQFF
TGTGCCAGCAGCTTAGGGACTGTCTCCTACAATGAGCAGTTCTTC
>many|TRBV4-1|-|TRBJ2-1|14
CASSHSPLDNEQFF
TGCGCCAGCAGCCATTCCCCCCTCGACAATGAGCAGTTCTTC
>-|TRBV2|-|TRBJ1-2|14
CASGASGREYGYTF
TGTGCCAGCGGCGCTAGCGGGAGGGAATATGGCTACACCTTC
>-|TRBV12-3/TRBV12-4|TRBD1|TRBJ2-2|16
CASSLGQGAQLGELFF
TGTGCCAGCAGTCTGGGACAGGGGGCGCAGCTCGGGGAGCTGTTTTTT
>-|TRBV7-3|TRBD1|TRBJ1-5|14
CSSSLRQGSQPQQF
TGTTCCAGCAGCTTACGACAGGGAAGTCAGCCCCAGCAGTTT